Given below is one T cell receptor beta chain in context. Authors' analysis steps: Scientists estimated how many nucleated cells there were by amplifying reference gene primers. Assay used: immunoSEQ multiplex PCR; TCRdb lists only in-frame clones, some missing. That table is the source of V, J and clone size, and D and trimming were worked out from the DNA. The table records around 100,000 clones, around 85% of them present only once. This specimen comes from a study of blood T cell repertoires in COVID-19. About the research overall: The samples span acute and convalescent COVID-19 from the United States, Italy and Spain. T cells, B-cell-depleted T cells, or PBMCs provided the cDNA or gDNA that served as material.

CDR1 and CDR2 (germline): MDHEN, SYDVKM. The V end lost 0 bases, the J end lost 7 bases, and 4 bases lay between the germline ends. The CDR3 length is 11 residues. The TCR originated in a man aged 45-65 years with active or convalescent COVID-19. Sequencing was performed on peripheral blood. This rearrangement joins TRBV28 to TRBJ2-7, with D unresolved. The DNA of the CDR3 is TGTGCCAGCAGTTTATGGTATGAGCAGTACTTC. Translated, it gives CASSLWYEQYF.